This T cell receptor (beta chain) was sequenced in a study of blood T cell repertoires in COVID-19. For the study at large: Sample material is recorded as cDNA or gDNA derived from T cells, B-cell-depleted T cells, or PBMCs.

Source study methods: Counts of nucleated cells, estimated from reference gene primer amplification, were obtained. Some clones are missing from TCRdb's copy, which holds only in-frame ones; the method was immunoSEQ multiplex PCR. That table furnishes V, J and clone size, whereas the DNA furnished D and trimming. The sample holds about 180,000 clones; approximately 85% are singletons and the top ten take 5% to 7.5%. CDR1 and CDR2 (germline): SGHNT, YENEEA. V dropped 1 base and J dropped 2; count of bases not matched to a gene: 6. The CDR3 contains 18 residues. The participants were between roughly 18 and 89 years old and came from some 25 US areas. Researchers sorted participants into cohorts using their self-reported clinical history.

This clonotype was sampled from a man aged 35-49 years who had recovered from COVID-19. The sample consisted of PBMCs or T cells enriched from blood (not recorded which). The V gene is TRBV11-3, the J gene TRBJ2-5, with TRBD2 identical over 14 bases. As DNA, the CDR3 is TGTGCCAGCAGCTTAGCCATCGGGACTAGCGGGGGTCAAGAGACCCAGTACTTC. Amino acid sequence: CASSLAIGTSGGQETQYF. Drawing the rest from reference TRBV11-3 and TRBJ2-5, the complete variable domain is EAGVVQSPRYKIIEKKQPVAFWCNPISGHNTLYWYLQNLGQGPELLIRYENEEAVDDSQLPKDRFSAERLKGVDSTLKIQPAELGDSAVYLCASSLAIGTSGGQETQYFGPGTRLLVL.